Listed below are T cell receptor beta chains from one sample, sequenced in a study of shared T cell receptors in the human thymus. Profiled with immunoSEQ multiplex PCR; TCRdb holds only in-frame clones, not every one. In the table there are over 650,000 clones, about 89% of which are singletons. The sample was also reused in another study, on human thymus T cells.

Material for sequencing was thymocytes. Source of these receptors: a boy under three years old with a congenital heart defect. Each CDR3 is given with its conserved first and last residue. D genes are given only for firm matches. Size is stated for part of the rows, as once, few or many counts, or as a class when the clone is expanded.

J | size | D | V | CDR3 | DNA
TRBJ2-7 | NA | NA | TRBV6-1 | CASRNTGIAYEQYF | TGTGCCAGCAGGAACACAGGGATCGCCTACGAGCAGTACTTC
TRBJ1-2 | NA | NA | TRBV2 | CASIFRGTDYGYTF | TGTGCCAGCATTTTCCGGGGGACGGACTATGGCTACACCTTC
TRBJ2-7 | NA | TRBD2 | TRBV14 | CASSPLAGWSYEQYF | TGTGCCAGCAGCCCCTTAGCGGGGTGGTCCTACGAGCAGTACTTC
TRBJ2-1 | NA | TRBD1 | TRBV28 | CASIYRDRESTGQFF | TGTGCCAGCATTTACCGGGACAGGGAATCGACTGGGCAGTTCTTC
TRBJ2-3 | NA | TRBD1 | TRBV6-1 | CASSETTGGTDTQYF | TGTGCCAGCAGTGAAACCACAGGGGGCACAGATACGCAGTATTTT
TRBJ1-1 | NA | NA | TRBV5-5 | CASSPRRFSTTEAFF | TGTGCCAGCAGTCCTAGAAGGTTTAGTACCACTGAAGCTTTCTTT
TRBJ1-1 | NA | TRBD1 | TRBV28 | CASSSDRGRTEAFF | TGTGCCAGCAGCTCCGACAGGGGGCGGACTGAAGCTTTCTTT
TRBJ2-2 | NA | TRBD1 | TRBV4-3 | CASSPRDRQNTGELFF | TGCGCCAGCAGCCCTAGGGACAGGCAGAACACCGGGGAGCTGTTTTTT
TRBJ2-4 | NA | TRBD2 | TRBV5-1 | CASSFKAGEGNIQYF | TGCGCCAGCAGCTTCAAGGCGGGGGAGGGAAACATTCAGTACTTC
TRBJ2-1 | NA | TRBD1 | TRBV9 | CASSVANRGRPYNEQFF | TGTGCCAGCAGCGTAGCCAACAGGGGGCGGCCCTACAATGAGCAGTTCTTC
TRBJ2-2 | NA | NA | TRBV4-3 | CASSQDSGKSGELFF | TGCGCCAGCAGCCAAGACTCAGGGAAGTCCGGGGAGCTGTTTTTT
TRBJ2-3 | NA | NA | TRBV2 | CASDDRLRYDTQYF | TGTGCCAGCGATGACAGGTTGCGTTATGATACGCAGTATTTT
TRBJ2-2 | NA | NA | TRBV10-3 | CAIRTGIQNTGELFF | TGTGCCATCAGAACAGGGATTCAGAACACCGGGGAGCTGTTTTTT
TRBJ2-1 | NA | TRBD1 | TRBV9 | CASSSRQGGLNEQFF | TGTGCCAGCAGCTCGCGACAGGGGGGCCTCAATGAGCAGTTCTTC
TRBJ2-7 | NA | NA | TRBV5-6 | CATRNRLSYEQYF | TGTGCCACTAGGAACCGGCTCTCCTACGAGCAGTACTTC
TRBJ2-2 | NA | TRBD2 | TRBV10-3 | CAISERTSGRAGTGELFF | TGTGCCATCAGTGAGCGGACTAGCGGGAGGGCCGGGACCGGGGAGCTGTTTTTT
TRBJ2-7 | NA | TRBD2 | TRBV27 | CASSISSGRAPREQYF | TGTGCCAGCAGTATTTCTAGCGGGAGGGCTCCCCGTGAGCAGTACTTC
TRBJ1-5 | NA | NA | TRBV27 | CASSPGRGVGEGSGQPQHF | TGTGCCAGCAGCCCAGGCCGGGGGGTTGGTGAGGGCTCGGGTCAGCCCCAGCATTTT
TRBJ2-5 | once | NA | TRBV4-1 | CASSQGSSVDPQGPQETQYF | TGCGCCAGCAGCCAAGGGTCCTCGGTCGATCCTCAGGGTCCTCAAGAGACCCAGTACTTC
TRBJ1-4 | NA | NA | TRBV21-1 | CASSKVPMGTGNEKLFF | TGTGCCAGCAGCAAAGTTCCAATGGGGACAGGGAACGAAAAACTGTTTTTT